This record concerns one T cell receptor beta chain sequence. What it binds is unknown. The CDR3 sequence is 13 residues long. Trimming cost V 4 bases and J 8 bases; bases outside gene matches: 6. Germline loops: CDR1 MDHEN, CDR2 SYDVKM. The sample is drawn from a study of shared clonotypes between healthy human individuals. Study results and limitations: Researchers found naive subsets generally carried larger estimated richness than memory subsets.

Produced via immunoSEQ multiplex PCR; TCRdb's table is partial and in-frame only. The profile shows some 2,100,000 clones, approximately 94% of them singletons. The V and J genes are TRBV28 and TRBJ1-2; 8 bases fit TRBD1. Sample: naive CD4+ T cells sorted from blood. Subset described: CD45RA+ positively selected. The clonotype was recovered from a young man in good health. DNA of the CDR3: TGTGCCAGCAGTTCCCTCGGACAGGGAGGCTACACCTTC. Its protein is CASSSLGQGGYTF.